What follows is one T cell receptor (beta chain) and its context. The PCR had 60 Vbeta and 13 Jbeta primers. The protocol was immunoSEQ multiplex PCR, while the TCRdb copy is restricted to in-frame clones and leaves out a portion. The sample features around 31,000 clones, with 0.71% in its top ten. This sample is drawn from a study of cytomegalovirus exposure and HLA in healthy donors. The CDR3 runs 16 residues. CDR1 and CDR2 from the germline V gene are PRHDT and FYEKMQ (reference sequence). J lost 7 bases, V lost 0 bases, and 11 bases had no gene match. The source is a man between 25 and 39 years old in good health and CMV-seronegative. The source material was PBMCs. The chain joins TRBV13 to TRBJ1-1; 7 positions match TRBD1. CDR3 coding DNA: TGTGCCAGCAGCTTAGGGGAACAGGGGCCTGGAATTGAAGCTTTCTTT. Translation: CASSLGEQGPGIEAFF.